The 23 T cell receptor beta chains below were found in one sample sequenced in a study of blood T cell repertoires in COVID-19. Sequencing used immunoSEQ multiplex PCR; TCRdb keeps in-frame clones, though not all of them. The table includes about 140,000 clones, around nine tenths detected once. The sample taken for sequencing was peripheral blood. The source of these receptors is a human donor in a cohort sampled during active COVID-19.

The chain employs TRBV9 and TRBJ1-5; a possible D gene is TRBD1 (5 bases). The V and J ends lost 0 bases and 7 bases respectively, with 20 bases between them. This CDR3 is 17 amino acids long. In germline, CDR1 is SGDLS, CDR2 YYNGEE. CDR3 nucleotide sequence: TGTGCCAGCAGCGTAGAGTCAGGAGCGGGGGTGAGACAGCCCCAGCATTTT. Protein sequence: CASSVESGAGVRQPQHF.

The chain is built from TRBV2 and TRBJ1-1; 7 bases are shared with TRBD1. Trimming at V came to 6 bases and at J to 4 bases, leaving 5 bases not matched to a gene. This CDR3 is 13 amino acids long. Germline CDR1 is SNHLY and CDR2 is FYNNEI. The CDR3 DNA reads TGTGCCAGCAGGCAGGGGGTTGGCACTGAAGCTTTCTTT. Protein sequence: CASRQGVGTEAFF. The full variable domain, rest sourced from reference TRBV2 and TRBJ1-1, is EPEVTQTPSHQVTQMGQEVILRCVPISNHLYFYWYRQILGQKVEFLVSFYNNEISEKSEIFDDQFSVERPDGSNFTLKIRSTKLEDSAMYFCASRQGVGTEAFFGQGTRLTVV.

The chain joins TRBV6-2 or TRBV6-3 to TRBJ2-1; 10 positions agree with TRBD2. V shed 0 bases and J 7 bases; nucleotides not matched to a gene: 6. The CDR3 has 16 residues. Germline V CDR1 and CDR2: MNHEY, SVGEGT. This CDR3 is CASSYSSSGGINEQFF. In DNA form, the CDR3 reads TGTGCCAGCAGTTACTCGAGTAGCGGGGGGATTAATGAGCAGTTCTTC.

The rearrangement joins TRBV6-5 to TRBJ2-7; weak D call: TRBD2 (5 bases). The CDR3 has 12 residues. Deletions cut 0 bases from V and 5 bases from J, with 5 bases between. The germline V gene has CDR1 MNHEY and CDR2 SVGAGI. For the CDR3, the DNA is TGTGCCAGCAGTTACTCCGGGGACGAGCAGTACTTC. It is translated as CASSYSGDEQYF.

The rearrangement joins TRBV7-9 to TRBJ1-5; no definite D call. This CDR3 is 10 amino acids long. CDR1 and CDR2 from the germline V gene are SEHNR and FQNEAQ (reference sequence). Trimming took off 4 bases at V and 7 bases at J, with 2 bases between the two ends. The CDR3 sequence: CASSSQPQHF. The CDR3 region has the DNA TGTGCCAGCAGCTCACAGCCCCAGCATTTT.

In this sample, this clone turned up once. The V call is TRBV5-6, the J call TRBJ1-1; D is uncertain. This CDR3 comprises 13 residues. V was pared by 4 bases and J by 1 base, with 8 bases between. Germline CDR1 SGHDT, CDR2 YYEEEE. CDR3 nucleotides: TGTGCCAGCAGCCGAAAGAGGAACACTGAAGCTTTCTTT. Translation: CASSRKRNTEAFF.

V is TRBV7-8 and J is TRBJ1-2; no clear D. CDR1 is SGHVS and CDR2 is FQNEAQ in the germline V gene. The V end lost 5 bases, the J end lost 8 bases, and 15 bases lay between the germline ends. The CDR3 extends over 13 amino acids. The CDR3 here is CASSHRRMRGYTF. The CDR3 DNA reads TGTGCCAGCAGCCATCGGAGAATGCGGGGCTACACCTTC.

This clone has a handful of counts. This sequence joins TRBV6-5 and TRBJ2-1; 8 bases agree with TRBD2. Unmatched junction bases numbered 7, after V lost 6 bases and J lost 6 bases. Germline-derived CDR1 and CDR2 are MNHEY and SVGAGI. The CDR3 is 14 amino acids. The CDR3 DNA is TGTGCCAGCAGGAGGCTAGCGGGCGGCAATGAGCAGTTCTTC. This encodes CASRRLAGGNEQFF.

The rearrangement uses TRBV28 and TRBJ2-1; 13 bases agree with TRBD2. CDR3 length: 20 residues. J was trimmed by 3 bases and V by 3 bases; bases with no gene match: 14. Germline V lookup: CDR1 MDHEN, CDR2 SYDVKM. This CDR3 reads CASSFPAGLAGTFLYNEQFF. DNA of the CDR3: TGTGCCAGCAGTTTTCCCGCGGGACTAGCGGGAACATTCCTCTACAATGAGCAGTTCTTC.

The chain combines TRBV6-6 with TRBJ2-5; 10 bases agree with TRBD1. Losses at the gene ends were 0 bases for V and 9 bases for J; bases not matched to a gene: 7. Per germline, CDR1 MNHNY and CDR2 SVGAGI (reference sequence). The CDR3 runs to 15 residues. The CDR3 DNA reads TGTGCCAGCAGTTACTCTCTGACAGGGGGCATGTCCCAGTACTTC. Protein: CASSYSLTGGMSQYF.

V usage is TRBV10-3 and J usage is TRBJ1-4, with D possibly TRBD1 on 5 matching bases. This CDR3 region has 16 residues. Deletions cut 2 bases from V and 0 bases from J, with 10 bases between. Germline values: CDR1 ENHRY, CDR2 SYGVKD. CDR3 in amino acids: CAISEGHLATNEKLFF. Here the CDR3 DNA reads TGTGCCATCAGTGAGGGACACCTAGCAACTAATGAAAAACTGTTTTTT.

The chain carries TRBV24-1 and TRBJ2-3; 8 positions agree with TRBD1. V lost 3 bases, J lost 0 bases, and 1 base stayed unmatched. The germline V gene encodes CDR1 KGHDR and CDR2 SFDVKD. The CDR3 covers 15 residues. The CDR3 loop is CATSDRQGSTDTQYF. The CDR3, as DNA: TGTGCCACCAGTGATCGACAGGGGAGCACAGATACGCAGTATTTT.

The chain is built from TRBV12-3 or TRBV12-4 and TRBJ1-2, with 7 bases fitting TRBD1. V was clipped by 5 bases and J by 5 bases; unmatched bases: 5. The CDR3 length is 13 residues. CDR3 in amino acids: CASSPRTGYGYTF. CDR3 DNA sequence: TGTGCCAGCAGTCCGCGGACAGGTTATGGCTACACCTTC.

The chain is built from TRBV10-3 and TRBJ2-1; 7 bases line up with TRBD2. V lost 0 bases to trimming and J lost 7 bases; unmatched junction nucleotides: 6. The CDR3 consists of 15 residues. Per germline, CDR1 ENHRY and CDR2 SYGVKD. CDR3 bases: TGTGCCATCAGTGAGTCGAGCGGGACCTTTAATGAGCAGTTCTTC. This encodes CAISESSGTFNEQFF.

The chain has TRBV9 and TRBJ2-3, with D possibly TRBD2 on 7 matching bases. CDR1 is SGDLS and CDR2 is YYNGEE in the germline V gene. V was clipped by 4 bases and J by 0 bases, with 15 bases between them. The CDR3 has 16 amino acids. The CDR3 loop reads CASSPGGGTSTDTQYF. The CDR3 region has the DNA TGTGCCAGCAGCCCGGGGGGCGGAACTAGCACAGATACGCAGTATTTT.

The gene calls are TRBV2 and TRBJ2-3, with 9 bases identical to TRBD2. The germline CDR1 and CDR2 sequences are SNHLY and FYNNEI. With V trimmed by 1 base and J by 0 bases, 5 bases remained unmatched. This CDR3 has 17 amino acids. The CDR3 nucleotides read TGTGCCAGCAGTGAAGTGGAACTAGCGGGTAGCACAGATACGCAGTATTTT. Amino acids: CASSEVELAGSTDTQYF.

This clone was counted many times. The V call is TRBV7-3, the J call TRBJ2-2; 10 positions match TRBD1. The CDR3 contains 17 residues. Germline V CDR1 and CDR2: SGHTA, FQGTGA. The V segment lost 3 bases and the J segment 5 bases; nucleotides outside the gene matches: 9. The DNA for the CDR3 is TGTGCCAGCAGCTTGACAGGGGGCGCGGTGAATACCGGGGAGCTGTTTTTT. Residues: CASSLTGGAVNTGELFF.

The chain recombines TRBV6-5 with TRBJ2-5; 8 nucleotides line up with TRBD1. CDR3 size: 14 residues. Unmatched junction bases numbered 10, after V lost 7 bases and J lost 6 bases. Looked up from germline, CDR1 is MNHEY and CDR2 is SVGAGI. CDR3 residues: CASTSGQVGQTQYF. Written as DNA, the CDR3 is TGTGCCAGCACCTCGGGACAGGTGGGACAGACCCAGTACTTC.

CDR3 nucleotide sequence: TGTGCCAGCAGGGCAGGGCGTGAGACCCAGTACTTC. It is translated as CASRAGRETQYF. V gene TRBV2 combines with J gene TRBJ2-5, with D possibly TRBD1 on 5 matching bases. CDR1 SNHLY and CDR2 FYNNEI come from the germline V gene. Trimming removed 6 bases at V and 5 bases at J, with 10 bases between. CDR3 length equals 12 residues.

The rearrangement joins TRBV2 to TRBJ1-2, with a tentative D call TRBD1 (5 bases). Germline V gives CDR1 SNHLY, CDR2 FYNNEI. The CDR3 covers 13 residues. Between the trimmed V and J ends, which lost 2 bases and 1 base, there was a span of 5 bases. CDR3: CASSERGNYGYTF. CDR3 nucleotides: TGTGCCAGCAGTGAAAGGGGTAACTATGGCTACACCTTC.

This clone was picked up a small number of times. The J gene is TRBJ2-5, the V gene TRBV10-3; TRBD2 agrees at 8 bases. CDR3 size: 13 residues. From germline, CDR1 is ENHRY and CDR2 SYGVKD. With 6 bases clipped from V and 4 bases from J, the junction kept 4 bases outside the gene matches. The CDR3 is CAIRSGGVETQYF. CDR3 DNA: TGTGCCATCAGATCCGGGGGGGTAGAGACCCAGTACTTC.

V and J are TRBV27 and TRBJ1-3; TRBD1 aligns across 12 bases. Germline CDR1 and CDR2: MNHEY and SMNVEV (reference sequence). CDR3 size: 21 residues. V was clipped by 0 bases and J by 0 bases; unmatched bases: 12. The CDR3 reads CASSLSYRDRGLLYSGNTIYF. CDR3 bases: TGTGCCAGCAGTTTATCGTATAGGGACAGGGGGCTGTTATACTCTGGAAACACCATATATTTT.

The gene calls are TRBV9 and TRBJ2-7; D is uncertain. V was cut by 0 bases and J by 6 bases, with 7 bases left in between. The length of the CDR3 is 12 residues. Per the germline V gene, CDR1 is SGDLS and CDR2 is YYNGEE. The CDR3 DNA sequence: TGTGCCAGCAGCGTAGGTGGCTCCGAGCAGTACTTC. Translation: CASSVGGSEQYF.